The clone carrying this T cell receptor (beta chain) came up a few times. This entry belongs to a study of blood T cell repertoires in COVID-19. The Seattle patients, enrolled during active infection, were followed longitudinally. Assay: immunoSEQ multiplex PCR; the TCRdb copy retains only in-frame clones and omits some. The sample contains about 48,000 clones, 80% to 90% of which appear only once. Per germline, CDR1 SGDLS and CDR2 YYNGEE. V shed 3 bases, J shed 3 bases, and the junction held 10 bases outside the gene matches. The CDR3 totals 16 residues. The rearrangement uses TRBV9 and TRBJ2-3, with 7 positions matching TRBD2. The sample was peripheral blood. This receptor was obtained from a woman older than 75 with COVID-19, enrolled during active disease. CDR3 DNA sequence: TGTGCCAGCAGCGCAAACGCCCTAGCGGTAACAGATACGCAGTATTTT. Protein product: CASSANALAVTDTQYF.